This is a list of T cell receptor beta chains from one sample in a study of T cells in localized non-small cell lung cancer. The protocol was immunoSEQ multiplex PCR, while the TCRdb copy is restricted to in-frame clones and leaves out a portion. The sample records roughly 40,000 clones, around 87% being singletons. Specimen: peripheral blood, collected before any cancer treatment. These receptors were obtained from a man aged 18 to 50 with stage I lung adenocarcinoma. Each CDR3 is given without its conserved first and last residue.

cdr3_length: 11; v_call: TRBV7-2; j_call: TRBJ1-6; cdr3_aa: ASSLGANSPLH
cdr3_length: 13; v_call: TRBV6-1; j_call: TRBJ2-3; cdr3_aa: ASSGTSGGADTQY
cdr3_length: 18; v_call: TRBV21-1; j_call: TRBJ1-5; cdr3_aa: ASSPWVWQGSPFSNQPQH
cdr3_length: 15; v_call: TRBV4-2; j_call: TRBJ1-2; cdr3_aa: ASSQELAGTGNYGYT
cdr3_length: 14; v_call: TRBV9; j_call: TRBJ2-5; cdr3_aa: ASSVGIGIGLETQY
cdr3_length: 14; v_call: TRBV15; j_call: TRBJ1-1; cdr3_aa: ATSRDSWTGSEGAF
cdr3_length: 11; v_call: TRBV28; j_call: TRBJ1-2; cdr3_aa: ASSLGTGNGYT
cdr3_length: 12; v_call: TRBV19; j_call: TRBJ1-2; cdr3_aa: ASSPTGINYGYT
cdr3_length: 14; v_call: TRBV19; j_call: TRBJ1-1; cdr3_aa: ASSPGMWGGNTEAF
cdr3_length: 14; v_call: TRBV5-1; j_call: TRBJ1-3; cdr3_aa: ASSEFTGISGNTIY
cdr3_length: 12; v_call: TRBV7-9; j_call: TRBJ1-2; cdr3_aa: ASGRGDTNYGYT
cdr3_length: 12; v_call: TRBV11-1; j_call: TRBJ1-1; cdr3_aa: ASTESNWNTEAF
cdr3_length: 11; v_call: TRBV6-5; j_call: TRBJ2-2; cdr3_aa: ASRDTGPGELF
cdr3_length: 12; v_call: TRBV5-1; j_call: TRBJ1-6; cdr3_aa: ASSVGTPNSPLH
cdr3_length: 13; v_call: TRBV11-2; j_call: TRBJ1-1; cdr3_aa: ASSLARGLNTEAF
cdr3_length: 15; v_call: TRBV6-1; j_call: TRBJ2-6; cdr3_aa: ATSGGATSSGANVLT
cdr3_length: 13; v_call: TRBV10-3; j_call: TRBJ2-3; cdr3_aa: AISEKSSLGDTQY
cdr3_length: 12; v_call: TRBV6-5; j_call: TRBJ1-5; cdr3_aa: ASSYGGSNQPQH
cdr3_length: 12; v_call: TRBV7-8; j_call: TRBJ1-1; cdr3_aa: ASSLTGGNTEAF
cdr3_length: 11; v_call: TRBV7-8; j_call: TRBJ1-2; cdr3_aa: ASSLDLFYGYT
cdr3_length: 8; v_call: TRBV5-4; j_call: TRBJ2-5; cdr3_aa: ASQGETQY
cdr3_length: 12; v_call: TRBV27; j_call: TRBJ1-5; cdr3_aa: ASTIRGGNQPQH
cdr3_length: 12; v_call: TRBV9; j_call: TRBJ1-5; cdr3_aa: ASSVGQGDQPQH